Below, 2 T cell receptor beta chains from the same sample are listed, as sequenced in a study of cytomegalovirus exposure and HLA in healthy donors. PCR amplification relied on 60 Vbeta primers (plus 13 Jbeta primers). Sequencing used immunoSEQ multiplex PCR; TCRdb keeps in-frame clones, though not all of them. The table shows more than 100,000 clones, with 73% occurring only once. The sequenced material came from PBMCs. Receptors were obtained from a woman between 40 and 50 years old in good health and CMV-seronegative.

The chain has TRBV19 and TRBJ2-1; 7 bases fit TRBD1. J gave up 9 bases and V 9 bases, and 2 bases lay outside the gene matches. Germline CDR1 LNHDA, CDR2 SQIVND (reference sequence). The CDR3 is made up of 10 amino acids. Written as DNA, the CDR3 is TGTGCCAGGCCAGGGGGTGAGCAGTTCTTC. It codes for CARPGGEQFF.

The chain employs TRBV7-9 and TRBJ2-7; 8 bases align to TRBD1. V was clipped by 5 bases and J by 4 bases; unmatched bases: 16. In germline, CDR1 is SEHNR, CDR2 FQNEAQ (reference sequence). The CDR3 runs to 17 residues. The CDR3 bases are TGTGCCAGCAGCCTTTCGCAAGTGGTGGACAGGGAGTACGAGCAGTACTTC. This sequence encodes CASSLSQVVDREYEQYF.